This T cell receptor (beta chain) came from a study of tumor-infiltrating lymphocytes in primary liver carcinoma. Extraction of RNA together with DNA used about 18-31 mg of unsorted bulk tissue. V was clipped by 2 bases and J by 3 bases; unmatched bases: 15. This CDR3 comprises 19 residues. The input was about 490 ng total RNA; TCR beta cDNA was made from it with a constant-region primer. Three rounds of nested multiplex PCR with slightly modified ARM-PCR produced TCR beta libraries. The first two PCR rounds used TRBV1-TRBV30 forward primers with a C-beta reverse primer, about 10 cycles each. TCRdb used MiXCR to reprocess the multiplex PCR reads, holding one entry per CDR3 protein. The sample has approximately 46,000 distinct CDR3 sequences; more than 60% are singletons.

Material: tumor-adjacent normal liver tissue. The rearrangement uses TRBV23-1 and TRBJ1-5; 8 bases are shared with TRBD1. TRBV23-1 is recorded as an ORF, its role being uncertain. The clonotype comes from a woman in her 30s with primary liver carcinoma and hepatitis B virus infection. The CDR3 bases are TGCGCCAGCAGTCAACCAGACGACAGGGGCCCGGGGCCCAATCAGCCCCAGCATTTT. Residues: CASSQPDDRGPGPNQPQHF.